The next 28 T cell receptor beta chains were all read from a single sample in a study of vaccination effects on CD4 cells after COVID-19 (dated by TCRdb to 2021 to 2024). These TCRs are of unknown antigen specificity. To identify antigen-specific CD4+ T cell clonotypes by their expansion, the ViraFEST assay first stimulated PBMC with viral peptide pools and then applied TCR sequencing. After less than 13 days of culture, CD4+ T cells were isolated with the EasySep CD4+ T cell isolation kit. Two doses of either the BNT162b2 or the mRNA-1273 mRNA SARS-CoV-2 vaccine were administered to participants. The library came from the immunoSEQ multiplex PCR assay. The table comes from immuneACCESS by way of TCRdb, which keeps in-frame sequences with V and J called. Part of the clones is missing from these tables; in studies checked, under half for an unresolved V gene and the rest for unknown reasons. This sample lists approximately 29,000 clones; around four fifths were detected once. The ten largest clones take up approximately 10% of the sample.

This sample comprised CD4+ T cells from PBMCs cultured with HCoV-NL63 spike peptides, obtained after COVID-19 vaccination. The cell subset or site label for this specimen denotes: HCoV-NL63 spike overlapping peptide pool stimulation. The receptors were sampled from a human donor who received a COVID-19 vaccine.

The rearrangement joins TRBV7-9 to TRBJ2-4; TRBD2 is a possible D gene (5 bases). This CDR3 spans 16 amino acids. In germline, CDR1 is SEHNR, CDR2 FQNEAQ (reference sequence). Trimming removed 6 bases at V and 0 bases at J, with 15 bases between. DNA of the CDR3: TGTGCCAGCAGTCAATTGGGAGAAGGAGCCAAAAACATTCAGTACTTC. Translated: CASSQLGEGAKNIQYF. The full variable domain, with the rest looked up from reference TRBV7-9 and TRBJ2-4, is DTGVSQNPRHKITKRGQNVTFRCDPISEHNRLYWYRQTLGQGPEFLTYFQNEAQLEKSRLLSDRFSAERPKGSFSTLEIQRTEQGDSAMYLCASSQLGEGAKNIQYFGAGTRLSVL.

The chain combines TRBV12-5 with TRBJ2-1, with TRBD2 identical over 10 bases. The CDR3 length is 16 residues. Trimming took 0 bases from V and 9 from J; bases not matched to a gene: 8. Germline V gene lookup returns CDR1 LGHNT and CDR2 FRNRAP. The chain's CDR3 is CASGLVLSGRMGEQFF. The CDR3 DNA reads TGTGCTAGTGGTTTGGTACTTAGCGGGAGGATGGGTGAGCAGTTCTTC.

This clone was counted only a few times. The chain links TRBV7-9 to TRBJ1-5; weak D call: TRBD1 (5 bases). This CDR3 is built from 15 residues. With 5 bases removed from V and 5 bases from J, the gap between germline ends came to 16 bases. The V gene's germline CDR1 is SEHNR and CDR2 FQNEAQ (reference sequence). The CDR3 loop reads CASSPDPGRDQPQHF. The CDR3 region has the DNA TGTGCCAGCAGCCCGGACCCGGGCAGGGATCAGCCCCAGCATTTT.

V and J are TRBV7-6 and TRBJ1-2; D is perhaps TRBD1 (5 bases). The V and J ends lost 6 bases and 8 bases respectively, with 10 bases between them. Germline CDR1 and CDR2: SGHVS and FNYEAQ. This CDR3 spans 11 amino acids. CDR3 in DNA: TGTGCCAGCAGACAGGTTGGCGGCTACACCTTC. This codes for CASRQVGGYTF.

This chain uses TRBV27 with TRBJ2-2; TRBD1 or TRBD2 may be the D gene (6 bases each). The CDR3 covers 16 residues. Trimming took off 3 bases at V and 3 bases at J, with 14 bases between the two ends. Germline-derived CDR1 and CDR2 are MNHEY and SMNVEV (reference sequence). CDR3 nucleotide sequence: TGTGCCAGCAGTTTTAGGGGGGCGCGGGACACCGGGGAGCTGTTTTTT. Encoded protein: CASSFRGARDTGELFF.

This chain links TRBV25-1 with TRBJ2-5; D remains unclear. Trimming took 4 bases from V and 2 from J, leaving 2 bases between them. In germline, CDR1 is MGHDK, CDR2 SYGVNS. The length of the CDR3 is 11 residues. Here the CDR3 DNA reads TGTGCCAGCAGTGGTCAAGAGACCCAGTACTTC. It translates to CASSGQETQYF.

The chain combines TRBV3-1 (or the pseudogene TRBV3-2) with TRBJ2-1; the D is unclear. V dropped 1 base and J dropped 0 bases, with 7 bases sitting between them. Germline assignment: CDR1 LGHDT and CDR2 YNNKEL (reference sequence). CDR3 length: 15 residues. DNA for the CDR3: TGTGCCAGCAGCCAAGTTATGAGCTCCTACAATGAGCAGTTCTTC. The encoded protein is CASSQVMSSYNEQFF.

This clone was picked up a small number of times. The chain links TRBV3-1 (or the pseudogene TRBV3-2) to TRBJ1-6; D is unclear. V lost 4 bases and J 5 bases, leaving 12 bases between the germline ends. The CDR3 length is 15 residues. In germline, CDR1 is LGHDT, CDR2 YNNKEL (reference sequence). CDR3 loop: CASSPRWGNNSPLHF. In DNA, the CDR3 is TGTGCCAGCAGCCCACGATGGGGAAATAATTCACCCCTCCACTTT.

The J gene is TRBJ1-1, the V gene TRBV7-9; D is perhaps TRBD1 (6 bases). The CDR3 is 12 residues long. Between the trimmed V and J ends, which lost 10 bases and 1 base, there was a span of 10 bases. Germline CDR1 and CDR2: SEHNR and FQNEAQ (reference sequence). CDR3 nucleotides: TGTGCCACCGAACAGGGGAACACTGAAGCTTTCTTT. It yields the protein CATEQGNTEAFF.

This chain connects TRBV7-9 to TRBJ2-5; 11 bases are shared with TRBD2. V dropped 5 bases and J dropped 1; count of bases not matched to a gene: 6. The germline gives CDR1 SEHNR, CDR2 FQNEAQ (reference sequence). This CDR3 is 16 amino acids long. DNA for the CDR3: TGTGCCAGCAGCGTTAGCGGGGGGGCCTTCCAAGAGACCCAGTACTTC. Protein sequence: CASSVSGGAFQETQYF.

For the CDR3, the DNA is TGTGCCAGCAGTGAAACCTGGGGGTCGAATGAGCAGTTCTTC. Amino acids: CASSETWGSNEQFF. The rearrangement links TRBV2 to TRBJ2-1; D tentatively reads TRBD1 or TRBD2 (5 bases each). The V and J ends lost 2 bases and 7 bases respectively, with 12 bases between them. The CDR3 is 14 residues long. Germline CDR1 SNHLY, CDR2 FYNNEI.

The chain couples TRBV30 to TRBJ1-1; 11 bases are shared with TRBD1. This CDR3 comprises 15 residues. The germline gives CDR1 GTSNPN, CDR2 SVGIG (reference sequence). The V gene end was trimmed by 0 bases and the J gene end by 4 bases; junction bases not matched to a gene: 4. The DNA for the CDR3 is TGTGCCTGGAGTGTAGGGACAGGGGGTCGCACTGAAGCTTTCTTT. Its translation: CAWSVGTGGRTEAFF.

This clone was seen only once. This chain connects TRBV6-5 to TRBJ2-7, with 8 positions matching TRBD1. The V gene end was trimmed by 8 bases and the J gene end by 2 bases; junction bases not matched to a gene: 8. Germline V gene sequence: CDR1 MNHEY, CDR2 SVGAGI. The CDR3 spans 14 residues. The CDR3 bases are TGTGCCAGCCGGCCGGGACAGGTCCCCTACGAGCAGTACTTC. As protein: CASRPGQVPYEQYF.

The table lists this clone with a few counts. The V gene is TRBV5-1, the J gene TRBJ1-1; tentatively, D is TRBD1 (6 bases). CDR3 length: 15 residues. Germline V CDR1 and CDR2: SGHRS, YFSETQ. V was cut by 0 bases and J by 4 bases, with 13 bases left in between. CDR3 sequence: CASSLVGGRGTEAFF. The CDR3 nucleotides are TGCGCCAGCAGCTTGGTTGGGGGGCGCGGCACTGAAGCTTTCTTT.

In DNA form, the CDR3 reads TGTGCCAGCAGTGAATATCCCGAGACGGGGGGCTACACCTTC. This encodes CASSEYPETGGYTF. The chain uses TRBV25-1 and TRBJ1-2; no clear D gene. With 0 bases removed from V and 8 bases from J, the gap between germline ends came to 13 bases. CDR1 MGHDK and CDR2 SYGVNS come from the germline V gene. The CDR3 extends over 14 amino acids.

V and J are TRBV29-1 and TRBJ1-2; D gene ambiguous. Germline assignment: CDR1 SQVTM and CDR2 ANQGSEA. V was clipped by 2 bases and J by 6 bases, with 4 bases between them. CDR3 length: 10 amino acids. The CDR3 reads CSVERNGYTF. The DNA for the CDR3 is TGCAGCGTTGAAAGAAATGGCTACACCTTC.

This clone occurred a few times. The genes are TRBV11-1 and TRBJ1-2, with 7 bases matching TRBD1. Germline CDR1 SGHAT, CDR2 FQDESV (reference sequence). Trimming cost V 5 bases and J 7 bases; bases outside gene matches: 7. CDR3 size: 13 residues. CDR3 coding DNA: TGTGCCAGCAGCCCCGACAGGGAGTCTGGCTACACCTTC. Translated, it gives CASSPDRESGYTF.

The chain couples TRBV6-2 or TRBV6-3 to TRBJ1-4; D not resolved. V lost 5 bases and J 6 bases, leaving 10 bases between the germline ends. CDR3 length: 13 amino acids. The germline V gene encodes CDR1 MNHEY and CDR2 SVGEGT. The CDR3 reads CASSLYLYEKLFF. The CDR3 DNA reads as TGTGCCAGCAGTCTCTACCTTTATGAAAAACTGTTTTTT.

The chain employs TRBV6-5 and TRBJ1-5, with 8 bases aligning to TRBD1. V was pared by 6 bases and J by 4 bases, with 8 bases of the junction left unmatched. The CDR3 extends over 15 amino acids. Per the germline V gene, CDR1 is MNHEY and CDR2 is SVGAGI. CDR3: CASSGGQANNQPQHF. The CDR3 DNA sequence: TGTGCCAGCAGCGGGGGACAGGCGAATAATCAGCCCCAGCATTTT.

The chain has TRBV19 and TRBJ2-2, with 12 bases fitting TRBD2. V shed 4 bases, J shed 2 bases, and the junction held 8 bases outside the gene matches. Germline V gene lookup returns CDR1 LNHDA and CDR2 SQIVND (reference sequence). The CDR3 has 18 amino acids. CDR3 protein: CASSKRTSGTLNTGELFF. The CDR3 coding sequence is TGTGCCAGTAGTAAAAGGACTAGCGGGACTCTTAACACCGGGGAGCTGTTTTTT.

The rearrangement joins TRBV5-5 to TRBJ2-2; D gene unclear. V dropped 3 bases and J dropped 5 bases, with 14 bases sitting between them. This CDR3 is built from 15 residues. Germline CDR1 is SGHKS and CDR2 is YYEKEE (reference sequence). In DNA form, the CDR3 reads TGTGCCAGCAGCTCCATGATTACTGGGACCGGGGAGCTGTTTTTT. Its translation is CASSSMITGTGELFF.

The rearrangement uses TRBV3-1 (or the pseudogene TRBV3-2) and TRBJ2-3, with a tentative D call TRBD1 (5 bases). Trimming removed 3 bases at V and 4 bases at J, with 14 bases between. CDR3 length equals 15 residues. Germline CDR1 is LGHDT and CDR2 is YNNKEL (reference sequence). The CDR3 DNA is TGTGCCAGCAGCCACGCCGCCTCAGGGTCAGATACGCAGTATTTT. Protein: CASSHAASGSDTQYF.

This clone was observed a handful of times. The CDR3 nucleotides read TGTGCCAGCAGTGGAATGGACGGTAAGTACTATGGCTACACCTTC. Its translation is CASSGMDGKYYGYTF. The rearrangement uses TRBV2 and TRBJ1-2; D unresolved. The CDR3 contains 15 residues. V was pared by 4 bases and J by 3 bases, with 15 bases between. Germline V CDR1 and CDR2: SNHLY, FYNNEI.

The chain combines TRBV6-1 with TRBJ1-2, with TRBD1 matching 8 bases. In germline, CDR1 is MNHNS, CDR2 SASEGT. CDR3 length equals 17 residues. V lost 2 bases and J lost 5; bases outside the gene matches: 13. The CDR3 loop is CASSEYDAGTGPYGYTF. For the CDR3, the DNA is TGTGCCAGCAGTGAATATGATGCCGGGACAGGACCTTATGGCTACACCTTC.

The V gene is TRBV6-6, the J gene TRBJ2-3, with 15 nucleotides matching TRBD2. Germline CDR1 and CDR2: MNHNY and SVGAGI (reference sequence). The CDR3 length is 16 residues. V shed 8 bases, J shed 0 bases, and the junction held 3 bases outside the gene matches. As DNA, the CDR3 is TGTGCCAGCCGGACTAGCGGGGGGGGTAGCACAGATACGCAGTATTTT. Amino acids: CASRTSGGGSTDTQYF.

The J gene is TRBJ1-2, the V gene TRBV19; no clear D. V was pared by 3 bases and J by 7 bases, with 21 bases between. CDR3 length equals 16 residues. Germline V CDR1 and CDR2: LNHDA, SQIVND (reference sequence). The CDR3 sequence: CASSIGVLFSLGGYTF. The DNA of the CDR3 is TGTGCCAGTAGTATTGGGGTTTTATTTAGCCTGGGTGGCTACACCTTC.

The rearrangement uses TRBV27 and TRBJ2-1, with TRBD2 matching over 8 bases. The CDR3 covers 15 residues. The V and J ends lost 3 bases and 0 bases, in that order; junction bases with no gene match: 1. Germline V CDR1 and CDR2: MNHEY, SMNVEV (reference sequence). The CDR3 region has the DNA TGTGCCAGCAGTTTGGGGACTAGCTCCTACAATGAGCAGTTCTTC. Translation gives CASSLGTSSYNEQFF.

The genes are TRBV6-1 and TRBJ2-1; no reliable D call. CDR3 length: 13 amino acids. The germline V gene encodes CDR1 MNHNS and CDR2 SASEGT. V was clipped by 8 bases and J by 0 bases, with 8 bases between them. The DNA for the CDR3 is TGTGCCAGCCGGAGCCCCTCCTACAATGAGCAGTTCTTC. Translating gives CASRSPSYNEQFF.